These 27 T cell receptor beta chains came from one sample sequenced in a study of blood T cell repertoires in COVID-19. Profiled with immunoSEQ multiplex PCR; TCRdb holds only in-frame clones, not every one. The sample lists approximately 440,000 clones; approximately 90% were seen once. Material: PBMCs or T cells enriched from blood (not recorded which). These TCRs come from a woman aged 18-29 years who had recovered from COVID-19.

This chain links TRBV30 with TRBJ1-1; TRBD1 is a possible D gene (5 bases). The CDR3 spans 15 residues. V lost 0 bases, J lost 3 bases, and 14 bases lay in between. Germline assignment: CDR1 GTSNPN and CDR2 SVGIG (reference sequence). The CDR3 sequence: CAWSVLKGRDTEAFF. The CDR3 DNA follows: TGTGCCTGGAGTGTACTTAAGGGGCGAGACACTGAAGCTTTCTTT.

This rearrangement joins TRBV5-1 to TRBJ1-2, with TRBD1 matching 11 bases. Per germline, CDR1 SGHRS and CDR2 YFSETQ. The CDR3 has 15 residues. The V and J ends lost 3 bases and 6 bases, in that order; junction bases with no gene match: 7. The CDR3 sequence: CASSSQGTGGHGYTF. CDR3 nucleotides: TGCGCCAGCAGCTCCCAAGGGACAGGGGGGCATGGCTACACCTTC.

The chain carries TRBV5-5 and TRBJ1-3, with D possibly matching TRBD1 (5 bases). The ends were cut back, 5 bases at V and 4 bases at J, with 10 bases in the middle. The germline V gene encodes CDR1 SGHKS and CDR2 YYEKEE (reference sequence). This CDR3 has 13 amino acids. The CDR3 sequence: CASSTDSGNTIYF. For the CDR3, the DNA is TGTGCCAGCAGTACCGACAGCGGAAACACCATATATTTT. Variable domain in full (rest from reference TRBV5-5 and TRBJ1-3): DAGVTQSPTHLIKTRGQQVTLRCSPISGHKSVSWYQQVLGQGPQFIFQYYEKEERGRGNFPDRFSARQFPNYSSELNVNALLLGDSALYLCASSTDSGNTIYFGEGSWLTVV.

This clone was recorded once. The chain has TRBV30 and TRBJ2-7, with TRBD2 as a possible D gene (6 bases). Germline V gene data show CDR1 as GTSNPN and CDR2 as SVGIG (reference sequence). Trimming cost V 1 base and J 3 bases, with 16 bases left between them. The length of the CDR3 is 15 residues. The CDR3 coding sequence is TGTGCCTGGAGTGCCCGGCTAGCGAGGCACTACGAGCAGTACTTC. Protein product: CAWSARLARHYEQYF.

V usage is TRBV10-2 and J usage is TRBJ1-6; TRBD1 is a possible D gene (5 bases). CDR3 length: 16 amino acids. Trimming took 4 bases from V and 0 from J, leaving 10 bases between them. CDR1 and CDR2 (germline): WSHSY, SAAADI. CDR3 in amino acids: CASSGGVYSYNSPLHF. In DNA form, the CDR3 reads TGCGCCAGCAGTGGGGGGGTATACTCCTATAATTCACCCCTCCACTTT.

The chain combines TRBV5-8 with TRBJ2-1; TRBD1 aligns across 11 bases. CDR1 is SGHTS, CDR2 YDEGEE, per germline. The J segment lost 5 bases and the V segment lost 4 bases, leaving 8 bases of the junction unmatched. The CDR3 is 16 residues long. This CDR3 reads CASSPPDRGRDNEQFF. The CDR3, as DNA: TGTGCCAGCAGCCCCCCGGACAGGGGGCGAGACAATGAGCAGTTCTTC. Supplemented by reference TRBV5-8 and TRBJ2-1, the full variable domain reads EAGVTQSPTHLIKTRGQQATLRCSPISGHTSVYWYQQALGLGLQFLLWYDEGEERNRGNFPPRFSGRQFPNYSSELNVNALELEDSALYLCASSPPDRGRDNEQFFGPGTRLTVL.

In DNA form, the CDR3 reads TGTGCTAGTGCCTTCATACAGGGGCTAGCTTTCTTT. Its protein is CASAFIQGLAFF. The chain employs TRBV12-5 and TRBJ1-1; TRBD1 aligns across 7 bases. The CDR3 consists of 12 residues. Losses at the gene ends were 7 bases for V and 10 bases for J; bases not matched to a gene: 9. CDR1 LGHNT and CDR2 FRNRAP come from the germline V gene.

The chain recombines TRBV21-1 with TRBJ1-2; no check of the table's D call, TRBD1, against the DNA was made. TRBV21-1 is an annotated pseudogene. This CDR3 is 15 amino acids long. The CDR3 loop reads CASSKNWGQNYGYTF. The CDR3 nucleotides are TGTGCCAGCAGCAAAAACTGGGGACAAAACTATGGCTACACCTTC.

CDR3 nucleotide sequence: TGTGCCTTTCAGGCGGGGGCGGGTAACTATGGCTACACCTTC. This codes for CAFQAGAGNYGYTF. The chain uses TRBV2 and TRBJ1-2; the D gene is possibly TRBD1 (6 bases). CDR3 length: 14 amino acids. Germline V gene lookup returns CDR1 SNHLY and CDR2 FYNNEI. V was cut by 11 bases and J by 1 base, with 17 bases left in between.

This clone was counted a single time. The chain has TRBV9 and TRBJ1-1; possibly TRBD1 for D (5 bases). CDR3 length: 14 residues. Germline CDR1 SGDLS, CDR2 YYNGEE. Trimming stripped 3 bases from V and 8 bases from J, with 17 bases between. The CDR3 DNA follows: TGTGCCAGCAGCGAGGGGCCGAACTCGCCCGAAGCTTTCTTT. Translation: CASSEGPNSPEAFF.

This clone came up a few times. J is TRBJ2-1 and V is TRBV5-8; the D gene is possibly TRBD1 (6 bases). V lost 3 bases and J 1 base, leaving 11 bases between the germline ends. This CDR3 contains 15 residues. Germline V CDR1 and CDR2: SGHTS, YDEGEE. CDR3 amino acids: CASSSRTASYNEQFF. The CDR3 coding sequence is TGTGCCAGCAGCTCCCGGACAGCTTCCTACAATGAGCAGTTCTTC.

The chain couples TRBV23-1 to TRBJ2-1; possible D gene TRBD2, 6 bases. TRBV23-1 is identified as an open reading frame with a role that is uncertain. Trimming removed 2 bases at V and 15 bases at J, with 20 bases between. This CDR3 is built from 14 residues. In DNA form, the CDR3 reads TGCGCCAGCAGTCAACCGGACCCCGGGAGCCCACGGTTCTTC. It yields the protein CASSQPDPGSPRFF.

This clone was recorded only once. V gene TRBV20-1 combines with J gene TRBJ1-2; 7 positions agree with TRBD1. V trimming: 3 bases; J trimming: 0 bases; junction bases outside the gene matches: 4. The CDR3 is made up of 14 amino acids. CDR1 and CDR2 (germline): DFQATT, SNEGSKA (reference sequence). The CDR3 region has the DNA TGCAGTGCTAGTAGCCAGGGGGCTAACTATGGCTACACCTTC. Its protein is CSASSQGANYGYTF.

This clone was recorded only once. The genes are TRBV6-5 and TRBJ2-5, with TRBD1 identical over 7 bases. Unmatched junction bases numbered 7, after V lost 5 bases and J lost 7 bases. The CDR3 is made up of 13 amino acids. Germline lookup yields CDR1 MNHEY and CDR2 SVGAGI. CDR3 nucleotides: TGTGCCAGCAGTCGGGAACAGGGGACGACCCAGTACTTC. Translated: CASSREQGTTQYF.

J is TRBJ1-1 and V is TRBV4-1, with a weak D call TRBD1 (6 bases). Germline V gene lookup returns CDR1 MGHRA and CDR2 YSYEKL. This CDR3 is built from 14 residues. V was cut by 5 bases and J by 0 bases, with 10 bases left in between. The CDR3: CASSEHRVNTEAFF. CDR3 DNA sequence: TGCGCCAGCAGCGAACACAGGGTGAACACTGAAGCTTTCTTT.

The gene calls are TRBV29-1 and TRBJ1-1; D unresolved. Germline V gives CDR1 SQVTM, CDR2 ANQGSEA. V was trimmed by 6 bases and J by 7 bases, leaving 12 bases between them. This CDR3 region has 11 residues. The CDR3 sequence is CSVPFTGEAFF. CDR3 in DNA: TGCAGCGTCCCTTTTACTGGTGAAGCTTTCTTT.

J is TRBJ1-3 and V is TRBV20-1, with a weak D call TRBD1 (5 bases). The V and J ends lost 3 bases and 3 bases respectively, with 12 bases between them. CDR3 length: 14 amino acids. Germline V lookup: CDR1 DFQATT, CDR2 SNEGSKA (reference sequence). CDR3 sequence (DNA): TGCAGTGCTAGTGACATGGGGGGTGGAAACACCATATATTTT. Its translation is CSASDMGGGNTIYF.

The V gene is TRBV15, the J gene TRBJ2-3; the match to TRBD1 covers 8 bases. With 0 bases clipped from V and 5 bases from J, the junction kept 4 bases outside the gene matches. CDR1 is LNHNV and CDR2 is YYDKDF in the germline V gene (reference sequence). There are 15 residues in the CDR3. The CDR3 loop is CATSRESTGGDTQYF. The CDR3 region has the DNA TGTGCCACCAGCAGAGAGTCAACAGGGGGAGATACGCAGTATTTT.

The chain carries TRBV5-4 and TRBJ2-7; 15 positions agree with TRBD2. The CDR3 is made up of 18 amino acids. Germline V gene sequence: CDR1 SGHNT, CDR2 YYREEE (reference sequence). Germline trimming cut 3 bases from V and 3 bases from J; bases unmatched to any gene: 10. The DNA for the CDR3 is TGTGCCAGCAGCTCCTCCGGGACTAGCGGGGGGCCGCGCTACGAGCAGTACTTC. Translating gives CASSSSGTSGGPRYEQYF.

V is TRBV15 and J is TRBJ1-4, with no clear D. The germline V gene has CDR1 LNHNV and CDR2 YYDKDF (reference sequence). The CDR3 is made up of 15 amino acids. Trimming pared 3 bases from V and 7 bases from J, leaving 15 bases between. CDR3 in amino acids: CATSRSGGEAEKLFF. CDR3 sequence (DNA): TGTGCCACCAGCAGGTCGGGCGGGGAAGCTGAAAAACTGTTTTTT. The full variable domain, in which reference TRBV15 and TRBJ1-4 provide the parts outside the CDR3, is DAMVIQNPRYQVTQFGKPVTLSCSQTLNHNVMYWYQQKSSQAPKLLFHYYDKDFNNEADTPDNFQSRRPNTSFCFLDIRSPGLGDTAMYLCATSRSGGEAEKLFFGSGTQLSVL.

The chain joins TRBV28 to TRBJ1-4, with D possibly being TRBD1 (5 bases). The CDR3 is 15 amino acids. V was cut by 6 bases and J by 4 bases, with 15 bases left in between. Germline lookup yields CDR1 MDHEN and CDR2 SYDVKM. The CDR3 reads CASSPVGGYNEKLFF. DNA for the CDR3: TGTGCCAGCAGCCCCGTCGGGGGGTATAATGAAAAACTGTTTTTT. The entire variable domain, with the rest obtained from reference TRBV28 and TRBJ1-4, is as follows: DVKVTQSSRYLVKRTGEKVFLECVQDMDHENMFWYRQDPGLGLRLIYFSYDVKMKEKGDIPEGYSVSREKKERFSLILESASTNQTSMYLCASSPVGGYNEKLFFGSGTQLSVL.

The V call is TRBV5-1, the J call TRBJ2-1; D ambiguous. Germline CDR1 and CDR2: SGHRS and YFSETQ. The CDR3 spans 11 residues. V lost 4 bases and J 9 bases, leaving 8 bases between the germline ends. The CDR3 bases are TGCGCCAGCAGCACTTCTATTGAGCAGTTCTTC. This codes for CASSTSIEQFF.

This clone appeared once. This chain joins TRBV3-1 (or the pseudogene TRBV3-2) and TRBJ2-7; no clear D. Trimming stripped 1 base from V and 10 bases from J, with 17 bases between. Germline CDR1 and CDR2: LGHDT and YNNKEL (reference sequence). The CDR3 spans 14 residues. The chain's CDR3 is CASSQGVGWAKQYF. CDR3 DNA sequence: TGTGCCAGCAGCCAAGGAGTGGGTTGGGCGAAACAGTACTTC.

The chain links TRBV28 to TRBJ1-5, with 8 positions matching TRBD1. Germline lookup yields CDR1 MDHEN and CDR2 SYDVKM. The length of the CDR3 is 14 residues. With V trimmed by 4 bases and J by 6 bases, 5 bases remained unmatched. CDR3 nucleotide sequence: TGTGCCAGCAGTTCCAGGGGGCTGGGTCAGCCCCAGCATTTT. Amino acid sequence: CASSSRGLGQPQHF.

The chain recombines TRBV3-1 (or the pseudogene TRBV3-2) with TRBJ2-3; D perhaps matches TRBD2 (6 bases). The CDR3 is 13 amino acids. The germline V gene has CDR1 LGHDT and CDR2 YNNKEL (reference sequence). The germline V and J ends were trimmed by 8 bases and 6 bases, with 15 bases remaining between them. The CDR3 spells CASGGRSVDTQYF. CDR3 bases: TGTGCCAGCGGAGGGAGGAGTGTGGATACGCAGTATTTT.

V usage is TRBV7-3 and J usage is TRBJ2-3; 9 bases are a match to TRBD2. The germline gives CDR1 SGHTA, CDR2 FQGTGA. This CDR3 spans 19 amino acids. With 3 bases clipped from V and 1 base from J, the junction kept 14 bases outside the gene matches. CDR3 DNA: TGTGCCAGCAGCTTTGGAGGGATTAGCGGGGGCCGGGGCACAGATACGCAGTATTTT. Translating it yields CASSFGGISGGRGTDTQYF.

V and J are TRBV2 and TRBJ1-3; 8 bases line up with TRBD1. Germline V gives CDR1 SNHLY, CDR2 FYNNEI. V dropped 6 bases and J dropped 4; count of bases not matched to a gene: 8. The CDR3 has 15 residues. CDR3 loop: CASRGGQGYGNTIYF. CDR3 DNA sequence: TGTGCCAGCAGGGGAGGACAGGGCTACGGAAACACCATATATTTT. Using reference TRBV2 and TRBJ1-3 for the parts outside the CDR3, the full variable domain is EPEVTQTPSHQVTQMGQEVILRCVPISNHLYFYWYRQILGQKVEFLVSFYNNEISEKSEIFDDQFSVERPDGSNFTLKIRSTKLEDSAMYFCASRGGQGYGNTIYFGEGSWLTVV.